Following are 8 T cell receptor beta chains from one sample sequenced in a study of blood T cell repertoires in COVID-19. Sequencing was performed with immunoSEQ multiplex PCR; in TCRdb, only in-frame clones are kept and a portion is missing. Of approximately 190,000 clones listed, about nine tenths are singletons. Sequencing was carried out using peripheral blood. These receptors were taken from an elderly man with acute or convalescent COVID-19.

V and J are TRBV7-3 and TRBJ1-1; TRBD1 is a possible D gene (6 bases). Trimming removed 6 bases from V and 5 bases from J, with 13 bases in between. This CDR3 region has 13 residues. Germline lookup yields CDR1 SGHTA and CDR2 FQGTGA. CDR3 residues: CASSQGRTTEAFF. The CDR3 bases are TGTGCCAGCAGTCAGGGGCGAACGACTGAAGCTTTCTTT.

CDR3 coding DNA: TGTGCCAGCAGTTTTTCCCCGCAGGGACAGATCTACGAGCAGTACTTC. Amino acid sequence: CASSFSPQGQIYEQYF. The gene calls are TRBV28 and TRBJ2-7, with 7 nucleotides matching TRBD1. V was clipped by 3 bases and J by 3 bases; unmatched bases: 11. The germline V gene encodes CDR1 MDHEN and CDR2 SYDVKM. The CDR3 contains 16 residues.

Concerning this clone: Other DNA sequences in this specimen translate into the identical CDR3. V usage is TRBV7-8 and J usage is TRBJ2-3, with D possibly being TRBD1 (5 bases). The ends were cut back, 3 bases at V and 3 bases at J, with 7 bases in the middle. The CDR3 loop spans 13 amino acids. Per the germline V gene, CDR1 is SGHVS and CDR2 is FQNEAQ. CDR3 nucleotides: TGTGCCAGCAGCTTCCCAGGGACAGATACGCAGTATTTT. Protein product: CASSFPGTDTQYF.

V gene TRBV5-1 combines with J gene TRBJ2-1; TRBD2 matches 9 bases. The J segment lost 5 bases and the V segment lost 2 bases, leaving 5 bases of the junction unmatched. Germline-derived CDR1 and CDR2 are SGHRS and YFSETQ. The CDR3 extends over 15 amino acids. CDR3: CASSLGLASHNEQFF. CDR3 DNA sequence: TGCGCCAGCAGCTTAGGACTAGCGTCACACAATGAGCAGTTCTTC.

The chain links TRBV5-6 to TRBJ2-2, with 8 bases aligning to TRBD1. The germline CDR1 and CDR2 sequences are SGHDT and YYEEEE. V dropped 2 bases and J dropped 8; count of bases not matched to a gene: 8. CDR3 length equals 15 residues. CDR3 loop: CASSLRQGMAGELFF. The CDR3 coding sequence is TGTGCCAGCAGCTTACGACAGGGGATGGCTGGGGAGCTGTTTTTT.

The rearrangement uses TRBV6-2 or TRBV6-3 and TRBJ1-1, with D perhaps TRBD1 (5 bases). The CDR3 length is 13 residues. CDR1 MNHEY and CDR2 SVGEGT come from the germline V gene. Trimming took off 3 bases at V and 4 bases at J, with 9 bases between the two ends. CDR3 nucleotides: TGTGCCAGCAGTTATTCGGGGGGCACTGAAGCTTTCTTT. Its protein product is CASSYSGGTEAFF.

The chain links TRBV12-5 to TRBJ1-2; D is ambiguous. The length of the CDR3 is 12 residues. Trimming removed 2 bases at V and 5 bases at J, with 6 bases between. Germline V gives CDR1 LGHNT, CDR2 FRNRAP. The CDR3 sequence is CASGLRSYGYTF. CDR3 sequence (DNA): TGTGCTAGTGGTTTGAGGAGTTATGGCTACACCTTC.

The chain has TRBV11-3 and TRBJ2-2; 8 nucleotides agree with TRBD2. V lost 5 bases to trimming and J lost 3 bases; unmatched junction nucleotides: 11. Germline-derived CDR1 and CDR2 are SGHNT and YENEEA. The CDR3 sequence is 17 residues long. For the CDR3, the DNA is TGTGCCAGCAGCCCATATCGGGAGCGGGAGTACACCGGGGAGCTGTTTTTT. As protein: CASSPYREREYTGELFF.